This TCR beta chain was retrieved from a study of blood T cell repertoires in COVID-19. The CDR3 is made up of 16 amino acids. Germline CDR1 and CDR2: SGHRS and YFSETQ. The V gene end was trimmed by 0 bases and the J gene end by 6 bases; junction bases not matched to a gene: 6. Using immunoSEQ multiplex PCR, the repertoire was profiled, and TCRdb retains in-frame clones only, with some absent. The sample lists about 74,000 clones, 90% seen once, with approximately 1.6% in the top ten. This receptor was identified in a man aged 50-59 years with acute or convalescent COVID-19. This chain links TRBV5-1 with TRBJ2-1; TRBD1 aligns across 10 bases. Sequencing was carried out using peripheral blood. The CDR3 sequence is CASSLVRRQGANEQFF. Written as DNA, the CDR3 is TGCGCCAGCAGCTTGGTTCGTCGACAGGGGGCCAATGAGCAGTTCTTC.